This T cell receptor (beta chain) was captured in a study of cytomegalovirus exposure and HLA in healthy donors. The wider study: In a later analysis, it was reported that the approximately 120 validation repertoires had been produced on the same platform as the 550 to 850 repertoires belonging to the first cohort.

Only in-frame clones appear in the TCRdb table, and some are missing; sequencing was by immunoSEQ multiplex PCR. Altogether approximately 220,000 clones are present, about 89% being singletons, with the ten largest covering around 1.1%. This clone showed up just a few times. Its antigen is as yet unknown. The CDR3 runs 14 residues. In germline, CDR1 is SEHNR, CDR2 FQNEAQ (reference sequence). J was trimmed by 8 bases and V by 0 bases; bases with no gene match: 5. Study-wide findings and caveats: Among TCR beta chains, those listed as cytomegalovirus-associated numbered over 150.

This TCR was recovered from a woman in her late teens or twenties in good health and CMV-seronegative. Sequenced sample: PBMCs. This chain joins TRBV7-9 and TRBJ1-2, with TRBD1 identical over 8 bases. CDR3 sequence: CASSLAGRGQGYTF. CDR3 in DNA: TGTGCCAGCAGCTTAGCGGGCAGGGGGCAGGGCTACACCTTC.